This is a list of T cell receptor beta chains from one sample in a study of blood T cell repertoires in COVID-19. Libraries were prepared by immunoSEQ multiplex PCR; TCRdb keeps only in-frame clonotypes and omits some of them. Of 300,000 or so clones in the sample, around 86% were seen once. The sequenced material came from peripheral blood. The receptors stem from a man aged 70-80 years with acute or convalescent COVID-19. Each CDR3 is given with its conserved first and last residue. The D gene is left open where the match is weak. Clone sizes are given selectively: once, few, many, or a class where the clone is expanded.

NA,TRBV5-6,TRBJ2-7,TRBD1,CASSLASDRGPYEQYF,TGTGCCAGCAGCTTGGCCTCGGACAGGGGTCCCTACGAGCAGTACTTC
NA,TRBV7-6,TRBJ1-3,NA,CASSLVETAGNTIYF,TGTGCCAGCAGCTTAGTCGAGACAGCCGGAAACACCATATATTTT
NA,TRBV7-2,TRBJ1-5,NA,CASSLESIQARNQPQHF,TGTGCCAGCAGCTTAGAGTCGATCCAGGCTCGCAATCAGCCCCAGCATTTT
NA,TRBV6-1,TRBJ1-5,NA,CASSEVEPEHF,TGTGCCAGCAGTGAGGTTGAGCCCGAGCATTTT
NA,TRBV6-5,TRBJ2-1,NA,CASGVTASDYNEQFF,TGTGCCAGCGGCGTTACGGCTAGCGACTACAATGAGCAGTTCTTC
once,TRBV7-9,TRBJ1-2,NA,CASSEWAGMIAYGYTF,TGTGCCAGCAGTGAATGGGCAGGGATGATCGCCTATGGCTACACCTTC
NA,TRBV28,TRBJ2-7,TRBD2,CASSTASGGRFEQYF,TGTGCCAGCAGTACTGCTAGCGGGGGTCGTTTCGAGCAGTACTTC
NA,TRBV9,TRBJ2-6,NA,CASSRTAGANVLTF,TGTGCCAGCAGCCGGACAGCTGGGGCCAACGTCCTGACTTTC
NA,TRBV7-9,TRBJ1-4,TRBD1,CASSLSGQGYEKLFF,TGTGCCAGCAGCTTGAGCGGACAGGGTTATGAAAAACTGTTTTTT
NA,TRBV4-3,TRBJ2-3,TRBD2,CASSQWTSGRAIDTQYF,TGCGCCAGCAGCCAATGGACTAGCGGGAGGGCGATAGATACGCAGTATTTT